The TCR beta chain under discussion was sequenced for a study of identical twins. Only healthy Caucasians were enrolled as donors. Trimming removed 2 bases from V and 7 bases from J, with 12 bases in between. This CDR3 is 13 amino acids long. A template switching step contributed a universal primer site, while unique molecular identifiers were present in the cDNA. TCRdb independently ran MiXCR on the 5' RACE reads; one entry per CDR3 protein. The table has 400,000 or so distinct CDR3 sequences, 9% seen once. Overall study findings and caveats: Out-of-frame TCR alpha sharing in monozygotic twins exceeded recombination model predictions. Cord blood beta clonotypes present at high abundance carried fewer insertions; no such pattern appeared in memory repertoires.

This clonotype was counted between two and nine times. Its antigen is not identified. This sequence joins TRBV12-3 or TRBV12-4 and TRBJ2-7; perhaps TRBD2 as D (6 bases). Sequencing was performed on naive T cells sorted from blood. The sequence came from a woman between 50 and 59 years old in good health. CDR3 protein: CASSLFGAGEQYF. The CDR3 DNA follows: TGTGCCAGCAGTTTATTCGGGGCGGGGGAGCAGTACTTC.